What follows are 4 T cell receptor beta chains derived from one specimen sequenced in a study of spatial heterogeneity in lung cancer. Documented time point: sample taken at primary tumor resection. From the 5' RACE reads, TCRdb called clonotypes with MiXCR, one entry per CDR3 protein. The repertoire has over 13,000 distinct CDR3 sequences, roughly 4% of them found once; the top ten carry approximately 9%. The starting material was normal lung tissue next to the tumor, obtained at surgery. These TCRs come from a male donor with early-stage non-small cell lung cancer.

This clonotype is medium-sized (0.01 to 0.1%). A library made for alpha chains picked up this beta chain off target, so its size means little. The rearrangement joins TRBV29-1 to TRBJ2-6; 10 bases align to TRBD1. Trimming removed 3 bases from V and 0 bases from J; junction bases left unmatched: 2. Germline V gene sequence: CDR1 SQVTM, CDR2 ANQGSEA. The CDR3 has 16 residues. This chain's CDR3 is CSVEGTGVSGANVLTF. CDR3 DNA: TGCAGCGTTGAGGGGACAGGGGTCTCTGGGGCCAACGTCCTGACTTTC.

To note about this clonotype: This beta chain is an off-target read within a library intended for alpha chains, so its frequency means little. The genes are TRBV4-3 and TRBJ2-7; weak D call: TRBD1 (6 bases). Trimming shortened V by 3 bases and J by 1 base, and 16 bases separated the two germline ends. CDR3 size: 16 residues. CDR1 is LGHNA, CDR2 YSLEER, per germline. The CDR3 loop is CASSHDPGTFSYEQYF. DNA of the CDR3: TGCGCCAGCAGCCACGATCCCGGGACATTTTCCTACGAGCAGTACTTC.

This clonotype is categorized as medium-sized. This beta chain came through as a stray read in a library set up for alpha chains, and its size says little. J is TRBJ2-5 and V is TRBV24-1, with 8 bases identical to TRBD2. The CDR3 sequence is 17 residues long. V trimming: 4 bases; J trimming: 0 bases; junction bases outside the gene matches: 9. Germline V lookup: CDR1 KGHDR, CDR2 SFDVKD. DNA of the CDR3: TGTGCCACCAGTGACGTTCGAGGACTAGCCGACCAAGAGACCCAGTACTTC. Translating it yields CATSDVRGLADQETQYF.

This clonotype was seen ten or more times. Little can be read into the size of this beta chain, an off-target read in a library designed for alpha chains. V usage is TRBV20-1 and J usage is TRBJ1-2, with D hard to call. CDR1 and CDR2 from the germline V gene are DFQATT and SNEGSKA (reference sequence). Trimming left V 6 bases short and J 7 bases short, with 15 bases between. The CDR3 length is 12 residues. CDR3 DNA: TGCAGTGCCCAGACGGTCGGTGCTGGCTACACCTTC. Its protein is CSAQTVGAGYTF.